Following are 3 T cell receptor beta chains from one sample sequenced in a study of blood T cell repertoires in COVID-19. This table comes from immunoSEQ multiplex PCR, and its TCRdb copy is limited to in-frame clones, with some not included. Here the sample spans 250,000 to 300,000 clones, approximately 85% being singletons. Sequenced input: peripheral blood. Source of these receptors: a woman aged 70-85 years with acute or convalescent COVID-19.

This chain uses TRBV7-3 with TRBJ2-6; D gene unclear. The CDR3 totals 16 residues. Trimming removed 4 bases at V and 0 bases at J, with 10 bases between. The germline CDR1 and CDR2 sequences are SGHTA and FQGTGA. The chain's CDR3 is CASSSMALSGANVLTF. In DNA form, the CDR3 reads TGTGCCAGCAGCTCAATGGCCCTCTCTGGGGCCAACGTCCTGACTTTC.

This sequence joins TRBV11-2 and TRBJ2-2; perhaps TRBD1 as D (6 bases). This CDR3 region has 14 residues. Germline CDR1 is SGHAT and CDR2 is FQNNGV. Trimming stripped 6 bases from V and 5 bases from J, with 13 bases between. CDR3: CASSLSRGTGELFF. Written as DNA, the CDR3 is TGTGCCAGCAGTTTAAGCAGGGGTACCGGGGAGCTGTTTTTT.

The chain uses TRBV15 and TRBJ2-1; the match to TRBD2 covers 11 bases. V lost 1 base and J lost 7; bases outside the gene matches: 9. Germline CDR1 is LNHNV and CDR2 is YYDKDF (reference sequence). The CDR3 consists of 17 residues. The CDR3 is CATSRGGVAGGRNEQFF. CDR3 coding DNA: TGTGCCACCAGCAGAGGAGGAGTAGCGGGGGGGCGAAATGAGCAGTTCTTC.